Below, 19 T cell receptor beta chains from the same sample are listed, as sequenced in a study of T-cell memory formation after mild COVID-19. TCRdb re-analysed the 5' RACE reads in MiXCR, keeping a single row per CDR3 protein. The data contain under 450,000 distinct CDR3 sequences, around a quarter of them singletons. Sequencing was done on a sample of PBMCs or a T cell subset sorted from them (not recorded which). The receptors come from an adult woman who had mild COVID-19 (a few samples of this study predate the infection). Cell type and time point are not known.

CDR3 sequence: CSATREGNEQFF. The CDR3 DNA sequence: TGCAGTGCTACCAGGGAGGGAAATGAGCAGTTCTTC. This chain uses TRBV20-1 with TRBJ2-1; 7 bases fit TRBD2. This CDR3 is 12 amino acids long. V dropped 4 bases and J dropped 7; count of bases not matched to a gene: 4. Germline lookup yields CDR1 DFQATT and CDR2 SNEGSKA (reference sequence).

The chain carries TRBV7-2 and TRBJ2-1; 8 positions agree with TRBD2. Germline lookup yields CDR1 SGHTA and CDR2 FQGNSA. This CDR3 contains 15 residues. With V trimmed by 5 bases and J by 4 bases, 7 bases remained unmatched. CDR3 protein: CASSPFREGYNEQFF. The CDR3 DNA sequence: TGTGCCAGCAGCCCCTTTCGGGAGGGTTACAATGAGCAGTTCTTC.

This clonotype appeared once. This chain joins TRBV19 and TRBJ2-3; TRBD1 is a possible D gene (5 bases). Germline V gene data show CDR1 as LNHDA and CDR2 as SQIVND (reference sequence). This CDR3 has 15 residues. V lost 4 bases, J lost 3 bases, and 14 bases lay in between. The CDR3 DNA is TGTGCCAGTAGTAGTGCAGGGCGGCGGACAGATACGCAGTATTTT. Its protein is CASSSAGRRTDTQYF. Full variable domain (rest looked up from reference TRBV19 and TRBJ2-3): DGGITQSPKYLFRKEGQNVTLSCEQNLNHDAMYWYRQDPGQGLRLIYYSQIVNDFQKGDIAEGYSVSREKKESFPLTVTSAQKNPTAFYLCASSSAGRRTDTQYFGPGTRLTVL.

This clonotype has more than one count but fewer than ten. The genes are TRBV2 and TRBJ2-6; no firm D call. V lost 6 bases to trimming and J lost 4 bases, with 13 bases between them. Germline CDR1 SNHLY, CDR2 FYNNEI. The CDR3 consists of 15 residues. The CDR3 nucleotides are TGTGCCAGCAGGCCCGGATTTTTGGGGGCCAACGTCCTGACTTTC. As protein: CASRPGFLGANVLTF.

The V gene is TRBV9, the J gene TRBJ2-2; TRBD1 aligns across 9 bases. There are 19 residues in the CDR3. V was clipped by 4 bases and J by 0 bases; unmatched bases: 13. Germline V lookup: CDR1 SGDLS, CDR2 YYNGEE. CDR3 coding DNA: TGTGCCAGCAGCAACAACCTCGGGACAGGGTTACCGAACACCGGGGAGCTGTTTTTT. Its translation: CASSNNLGTGLPNTGELFF.

This clonotype was recorded a few times. J is TRBJ2-3 and V is TRBV5-1; 8 positions agree with TRBD2. The CDR3 has 16 amino acids. Germline lookup yields CDR1 SGHRS and CDR2 YFSETQ. Unmatched junction bases numbered 8, after V lost 1 base and J lost 4 bases. CDR3 coding DNA: TGCGCCAGCAGCTTGTATCCAGCGGGAGCGGCAGATACGCAGTATTTT. It yields the protein CASSLYPAGAADTQYF.

The V gene is TRBV7-9, the J gene TRBJ1-5, with a possible D match to TRBD1 (5 bases). The V and J ends lost 3 bases and 6 bases respectively, with 21 bases between them. CDR3 length: 17 amino acids. CDR1 is SEHNR, CDR2 FQNEAQ, per germline (reference sequence). The CDR3 spells CASSFEGSNGRSQPQHF. The CDR3 coding sequence is TGTGCCAGCAGCTTTGAGGGGTCCAACGGGAGAAGTCAGCCCCAGCATTTT.

This clonotype came up a few times. This rearrangement joins TRBV15 to TRBJ2-7, with TRBD1 as a possible D gene (6 bases). CDR1 is LNHNV, CDR2 YYDKDF, per germline (reference sequence). This CDR3 comprises 16 residues. The germline V and J ends were trimmed by 0 bases and 2 bases, with 14 bases remaining between them. The CDR3 loop reads CATSRERDNAAYEQYF. The CDR3 nucleotides read TGTGCCACCAGCAGAGAGAGGGACAACGCTGCCTACGAGCAGTACTTC.

The chain employs TRBV7-9 and TRBJ1-1; no definite D call. Trimming left V 5 bases short and J 10 bases short, with 11 bases between. Per germline, CDR1 SEHNR and CDR2 FQNEAQ (reference sequence). The length of the CDR3 is 11 residues. CDR3 nucleotides: TGTGCCAGCAGCCCACGTAGAGTAGCTTTCTTT. Its protein is CASSPRRVAFF. The whole variable domain, remainder taken from reference TRBV7-9 and TRBJ1-1, is DTGVSQNPRHKITKRGQNVTFRCDPISEHNRLYWYRQTLGQGPEFLTYFQNEAQLEKSRLLSDRFSAERPKGSFSTLEIQRTEQGDSAMYLCASSPRRVAFFGQGTRLTVV.

This clonotype turned up a few times. This chain joins TRBV6-1 and TRBJ1-2; D is unresolved. Trimming cost V 4 bases and J 0 bases, with 15 bases left between them. CDR1 and CDR2 (germline): MNHNS, SASEGT. The CDR3 consists of 16 residues. The CDR3 coding sequence is TGTGCCAGCAGTGCGGCAGGTTCTTCAGCTAACTATGGCTACACCTTC. Its protein product is CASSAAGSSANYGYTF.

This clonotype appeared many times. The chain recombines TRBV18 with TRBJ2-4, with 7 bases that match TRBD2. The CDR3 loop spans 15 amino acids. J lost 7 bases, V lost 2 bases, and 8 bases had no gene match. Germline V gene lookup returns CDR1 KGHSH and CDR2 LQKENI. The CDR3: CASSPTGGFGNIQYF. The CDR3 region has the DNA TGTGCCAGCTCACCAACGGGGGGATTCGGGAACATTCAGTACTTC.

The rearrangement uses TRBV5-1 and TRBJ2-7, with 10 bases that match TRBD1. V trimming: 2 bases; J trimming: 5 bases; junction bases outside the gene matches: 7. The CDR3 has 15 amino acids. Germline loops: CDR1 SGHRS, CDR2 YFSETQ. The CDR3 sequence: CASSFWFGQGDEQYF. DNA for the CDR3: TGCGCCAGCAGCTTTTGGTTCGGACAGGGGGACGAGCAGTACTTC.

This sequence joins TRBV6-5 and TRBJ1-1; no definite D call. CDR1 is MNHEY and CDR2 is SVGAGI in the germline V gene. Trimming stripped 0 bases from V and 3 bases from J, with 5 bases between. The CDR3 consists of 13 residues. As DNA, the CDR3 is TGTGCCAGCAGTTACTCGATCCACACTGAAGCTTTCTTT. Residues: CASSYSIHTEAFF.

This chain connects TRBV4-2 to TRBJ2-5; D is possibly TRBD2 (5 bases). CDR3 length equals 16 residues. Trimming left V 3 bases short and J 6 bases short, with 20 bases between. Germline-derived CDR1 and CDR2 are LGHNA and YNFKEQ. The CDR3 spells CASSQGSSGGIKTQYF. In DNA form, the CDR3 reads TGTGCCAGCAGCCAGGGGTCGAGCGGCGGTATAAAGACCCAGTACTTC.

The rearrangement joins TRBV12-3 or TRBV12-4 to TRBJ1-5, with a weak D call TRBD1 (6 bases). The CDR3 covers 14 residues. The V end lost 6 bases, the J end lost 1 base, and 10 bases lay between the germline ends. The CDR3 sequence is CASRGGASNQPQHF. CDR3 bases: TGTGCCAGCAGGGGGGGGGCCAGCAATCAGCCCCAGCATTTT.

In this sample, this clonotype turned up a few times. The chain employs TRBV6-5 and TRBJ1-2, with 9 bases lining up with TRBD1. V lost 6 bases and J lost 1; bases outside the gene matches: 15. The CDR3 consists of 18 residues. Germline V gene lookup returns CDR1 MNHEY and CDR2 SVGAGI. CDR3 amino acids: CASRKTGGTGRVNYGYTF. The CDR3 DNA follows: TGTGCCAGCAGAAAAACGGGGGGGACAGGGCGAGTTAACTATGGCTACACCTTC.

The table lists this clonotype with a few counts. This sequence joins TRBV28 and TRBJ2-5; TRBD2 agrees at 9 bases. Germline-derived CDR1 and CDR2 are MDHEN and SYDVKM. The CDR3 spans 17 residues. The J segment lost 5 bases and the V segment lost 2 bases, leaving 12 bases of the junction unmatched. This chain's CDR3 is CASSLPSPAGGPETQYF. The CDR3, as DNA: TGTGCCAGCAGTTTACCCTCCCCCGCGGGAGGGCCGGAGACCCAGTACTTC.

This clonotype was seen only a few times. Relative to the germline gene, one junction end is altered; a read error may explain this. J is TRBJ2-4 and V is TRBV14; D perhaps matches TRBD1 (5 bases). The CDR3 length is 12 residues. Germline V gene data show CDR1 as SGHDN and CDR2 as FVKESK. The CDR3 protein is CASSQGTGKIDF. For the CDR3, the DNA is TGTGCCAGCAGCCAGGGCACAGGAAAGATTGACTTC.

The chain uses TRBV9 and TRBJ2-3; D possibly corresponds to TRBD2 (5 bases). Germline CDR1 SGDLS, CDR2 YYNGEE. The ends were cut back, 0 bases at V and 0 bases at J, with 11 bases in the middle. CDR3 length: 16 residues. For the CDR3, the DNA is TGTGCCAGCAGCGTAGGATCGCGGGCTAGCACAGATACGCAGTATTTT. This gives the protein CASSVGSRASTDTQYF.